Following are 17 T cell receptor beta chains from one sample sequenced in a study of blood T cell repertoires in COVID-19. Here immunoSEQ multiplex PCR was the method, and the copy in TCRdb shows in-frame clones only, minus some. This sample yields around 250,000 clones, of which about 80% are seen a single time; 1.5% to 2% belongs to the top ten. Specimen: peripheral blood. These receptors originate from a woman older than 75 with acute or convalescent COVID-19.

The chain uses TRBV27 and TRBJ1-1; the match to TRBD1 covers 10 bases. Losses at the gene ends were 5 bases for V and 5 bases for J; bases not matched to a gene: 8. Germline loops: CDR1 MNHEY, CDR2 SMNVEV (reference sequence). The CDR3 is 15 residues long. CDR3 region: CASSRRTGGGTEAFF. In DNA form, the CDR3 reads TGTGCCAGCAGTAGGAGGACAGGGGGAGGGACTGAAGCTTTCTTT.

This clone came up a few times. The chain links TRBV7-2 to TRBJ1-1; a weak D match, TRBD1 (6 bases). Germline CDR1 and CDR2: SGHTA and FQGNSA. V was trimmed by 0 bases and J by 7 bases, leaving 12 bases between them. The CDR3 extends over 14 amino acids. Here the CDR3 reads CASSLAQGRGEAFF. The CDR3 DNA reads as TGTGCCAGCAGCTTAGCGCAGGGGCGCGGTGAAGCTTTCTTT.

V is TRBV2 and J is TRBJ1-5, with 8 bases fitting TRBD1. CDR1 and CDR2 (germline): SNHLY, FYNNEI. This CDR3 is built from 15 residues. The J segment lost 2 bases and the V segment lost 6 bases, leaving 6 bases of the junction unmatched. CDR3: CASRKDRAGNQPQHF. In DNA form, the CDR3 reads TGTGCCAGCAGGAAGGACAGGGCTGGCAATCAGCCCCAGCATTTT. Variable domain in full (rest from reference TRBV2 and TRBJ1-5): EPEVTQTPSHQVTQMGQEVILRCVPISNHLYFYWYRQILGQKVEFLVSFYNNEISEKSEIFDDQFSVERPDGSNFTLKIRSTKLEDSAMYFCASRKDRAGNQPQHFGDGTRLSIL.

The chain recombines TRBV28 with TRBJ2-1, with 8 bases aligning to TRBD1. The CDR3 extends over 16 amino acids. Germline CDR1 reads MDHEN; CDR2 reads SYDVKM. Unmatched junction bases numbered 8, after V lost 7 bases and J lost 0 bases. The CDR3 nucleotides are TGTGCCAGCACCTCAGGGGGCTCTTTCTCCTACAATGAGCAGTTCTTC. Its protein product is CASTSGGSFSYNEQFF.

The CDR3 DNA is TGTGCCAGCACCTACCGGTCGGTTTCGAACACCGGGGAGCTGTTTTTT. Amino acids: CASTYRSVSNTGELFF. This chain joins TRBV7-6 and TRBJ2-2; no clear D gene. This CDR3 spans 16 amino acids. Germline-derived CDR1 and CDR2 are SGHVS and FNYEAQ. With 7 bases removed from V and 0 bases from J, the gap between germline ends came to 15 bases.

The gene calls are TRBV6-6 and TRBJ1-2, with TRBD1 matching over 9 bases. The CDR3 consists of 16 residues. With 2 bases clipped from V and 4 bases from J, the junction kept 8 bases outside the gene matches. CDR1 is MNHNY and CDR2 is SVGAGI in the germline V gene (reference sequence). The CDR3 loop is CASSYLRGQGFYGYTF. The CDR3 DNA follows: TGTGCCAGCAGTTACCTACGTGGACAGGGGTTCTATGGCTACACCTTC.

The V gene is TRBV6-2 or TRBV6-3, the J gene TRBJ2-4; D remains unclear. CDR3 length: 16 residues. V lost 2 bases to trimming and J lost 0 bases, with 11 bases between them. CDR1 and CDR2 (germline): MNHEY, SVGEGT. CDR3: CASSYRQTLAKNIQYF. The CDR3 nucleotides read TGTGCCAGCAGTTACCGGCAGACTCTAGCCAAAAACATTCAGTACTTC.

A few counts support this clone. The CDR3 nucleotides read TGCGCCAGGACCGGGACAGGGATTTACGAGCAGTACTTC. Its translation: CARTGTGIYEQYF. J is TRBJ2-7 and V is TRBV10-1; 9 positions agree with TRBD1. V shed 9 bases, J shed 4 bases, and the junction held 7 bases outside the gene matches. The CDR3 length is 13 residues. Germline values: CDR1 WNHNN, CDR2 SYGVQD (reference sequence).

V gene TRBV5-4 combines with J gene TRBJ1-2; 7 positions agree with TRBD1. Trimming cost V 2 bases and J 1 base; bases outside gene matches: 2. Looked up from germline, CDR1 is SGHNT and CDR2 is YYREEE (reference sequence). The CDR3 covers 14 residues. DNA of the CDR3: TGTGCCAGCAGCTTAGGGACAGTTAACTATGGCTACACCTTC. The encoded protein is CASSLGTVNYGYTF.

The V gene is TRBV19, the J gene TRBJ1-1; tentative D call: TRBD1 (5 bases). The germline V gene has CDR1 LNHDA and CDR2 SQIVND (reference sequence). V lost 4 bases, J lost 5 bases, and 11 bases lay in between. This CDR3 comprises 13 residues. The CDR3, as DNA: TGTGCCAGTAGTACACAGGTTAGAACTGAAGCTTTCTTT. This gives the protein CASSTQVRTEAFF.

This clone was found once. This CDR3 reads CASSQVRAEKLFF. The CDR3 DNA follows: TGTGCCAGCAGCCAAGTCAGGGCTGAAAAACTGTTTTTT. V is TRBV3-1 (or the pseudogene TRBV3-2) and J is TRBJ1-4; D might be TRBD1 (5 bases). The CDR3 sequence is 13 residues long. Germline V gene sequence: CDR1 LGHDT, CDR2 YNNKEL (reference sequence). The V end lost 1 base, the J end lost 7 bases, and 7 bases lay between the germline ends.

CDR3 region: CASSPGTVYRRTGELFF. The DNA for the CDR3 is TGTGCCAGCAGCCCCGGGACAGTTTACCGTCGCACCGGGGAGCTGTTTTTT. The chain employs TRBV7-9 and TRBJ2-2, with TRBD1 identical over 7 bases. Germline V lookup: CDR1 SEHNR, CDR2 FQNEAQ (reference sequence). The trim removed 5 bases at V and 4 bases at J, leaving 13 bases unmatched. The CDR3 extends over 17 amino acids.

This chain links TRBV5-1 with TRBJ2-5, with unresolved D. V shed 4 bases and J shed 5 bases, with 9 bases lying between them. The germline V gene has CDR1 SGHRS and CDR2 YFSETQ. CDR3 size: 12 residues. The CDR3 region has the DNA TGCGCCAGCAGCCTCGCGGCGGAGACCCAGTACTTC. Protein sequence: CASSLAAETQYF.

The V and J genes are TRBV5-1 and TRBJ2-2; D perhaps matches TRBD1 (6 bases). CDR3 length: 15 amino acids. Germline V gives CDR1 SGHRS, CDR2 YFSETQ. V was trimmed by 1 base and J by 4 bases, leaving 11 bases between them. The CDR3 loop is CASSLSQGITGELFF. CDR3 sequence (DNA): TGCGCCAGCAGCTTGAGTCAGGGGATCACCGGGGAGCTGTTTTTT. The full variable domain, its missing parts supplied by reference TRBV5-1 and TRBJ2-2, is KAGVTQTPRYLIKTRGQQVTLSCSPISGHRSVSWYQQTPGQGLQFLFEYFSETQRNKGNFPGRFSGRQFSNSRSEMNVSTLELGDSALYLCASSLSQGITGELFFGEGSRLTVL.

The count of this clone is one. V usage is TRBV7-2 and J usage is TRBJ2-5, with 10 bases matching TRBD1. CDR1 and CDR2 (germline): SGHTA, FQGNSA. Unmatched junction bases numbered 4, after V lost 5 bases and J lost 4 bases. CDR3 size: 14 residues. The CDR3 reads CASSPGQGLETQYF. CDR3 nucleotides: TGTGCCAGCAGCCCGGGACAGGGGTTAGAGACCCAGTACTTC.

This chain uses TRBV7-2 with TRBJ2-4; 8 nucleotides align to TRBD2. CDR1 is SGHTA and CDR2 is FQGNSA in the germline V gene. The length of the CDR3 is 18 residues. V was pared by 0 bases and J by 0 bases, with 7 bases of the junction left unmatched. The CDR3 reads CASSLAASGSIAKNIQYF. The CDR3 nucleotides are TGTGCCAGCAGCTTAGCGGCTAGCGGGTCTATAGCCAAAAACATTCAGTACTTC.

V is TRBV10-3 and J is TRBJ2-3, with TRBD2 identical over 7 bases. This CDR3 has 12 amino acids. Losses at the gene ends were 10 bases for V and 0 bases for J; bases not matched to a gene: 1. CDR1 is ENHRY and CDR2 is SYGVKD in the germline V gene. The CDR3 bases are TGTGCCACCGGGGGGAGCACAGATACGCAGTATTTT. Encoded protein: CATGGSTDTQYF.